Following are 30 T cell receptor beta chains from one sample sequenced in a study of early T cells in non-severe SARS-CoV-2 infection. TCRdb re-analysed the 5' RACE reads in MiXCR, keeping a single row per CDR3 protein. The top ten hold roughly 16% of the sample, which has tens of thousands of distinct CDR3 sequences, roughly 4.8% seen once. The sequenced sample was whole blood. Receptors originate from an adult who was a healthcare worker with PCR-confirmed SARS-CoV-2 infection or an uninfected control (not recorded which).

The sample holds many counts of this clonotype. This chain connects TRBV6-2 or TRBV6-3 to TRBJ2-3; 7 nucleotides align to TRBD2. Germline trimming cut 7 bases from V and 6 bases from J; bases unmatched to any gene: 13. This CDR3 comprises 15 residues. Per the germline V gene, CDR1 is MNHEY and CDR2 is SVGEGT. The CDR3 region has the DNA TGTGCCAGCACTGACGGACTAGAGATATCCGATACGCAGTATTTT. Its translation: CASTDGLEISDTQYF.

At least ten counts were recorded for this clonotype. The chain links TRBV7-2 to TRBJ2-2, with 7 bases identical to TRBD1. This CDR3 has 15 residues. Germline lookup yields CDR1 SGHTA and CDR2 FQGNSA. The V gene end was trimmed by 4 bases and the J gene end by 3 bases; junction bases not matched to a gene: 5. In DNA, the CDR3 is TGTGCCAGCAGCTCCTGGACAGGAGACACCGGGGAGCTGTTTTTT. Translation gives CASSSWTGDTGELFF.

The table lists this clonotype with many counts. V is TRBV5-4 and J is TRBJ2-2; D perhaps matches TRBD2 (5 bases). There are 14 residues in the CDR3. With 4 bases removed from V and 0 bases from J, the gap between germline ends came to 7 bases. Germline V gene data show CDR1 as SGHNT and CDR2 as YYREEE (reference sequence). The CDR3 nucleotides read TGTGCCAGCAGCGGAGGCCCGAACACCGGGGAGCTGTTTTTT. Its protein product is CASSGGPNTGELFF.

The rearrangement joins TRBV7-6 to TRBJ1-2; D unresolved. The CDR3 covers 14 residues. Between the trimmed V and J ends, which lost 4 bases and 3 bases, there was a span of 12 bases. Germline values: CDR1 SGHVS, CDR2 FNYEAQ. The CDR3 is CASSSSKGDYGYTF. The DNA of the CDR3 is TGTGCCAGCAGCTCAAGCAAGGGAGACTATGGCTACACCTTC.

This clonotype has a handful of counts. V usage is TRBV30 and J usage is TRBJ1-2; D is perhaps TRBD1 (5 bases). This CDR3 contains 13 residues. V was clipped by 2 bases and J by 4 bases, with 11 bases between them. Per germline, CDR1 GTSNPN and CDR2 SVGIG (reference sequence). The CDR3: CAWSPEGLYGYTF. In DNA form, the CDR3 reads TGTGCCTGGAGTCCGGAGGGGCTCTATGGCTACACCTTC.

The chain carries TRBV4-1 and TRBJ1-2; TRBD1 aligns across 8 bases. With 3 bases clipped from V and 8 bases from J, the junction kept 14 bases outside the gene matches. Germline loops: CDR1 MGHRA, CDR2 YSYEKL. The CDR3 runs to 16 residues. The CDR3 DNA follows: TGCGCCAGCAGCCAGAGGTGGAACAGGGGGTTCCAGGGCTACACCTTC. Translated, it gives CASSQRWNRGFQGYTF.

This clonotype was picked up many times. The V call is TRBV7-2, the J call TRBJ2-5, with D perhaps TRBD1 (6 bases). V was pared by 2 bases and J by 5 bases, with 6 bases between. This CDR3 comprises 12 residues. Germline CDR1 is SGHTA and CDR2 is FQGNSA. The CDR3 is CASSLRGETQYF. The DNA of the CDR3 is TGTGCCAGCAGCTTAAGGGGGGAGACCCAGTACTTC.

This chain joins TRBV12-3 or TRBV12-4 and TRBJ2-2; D uncertain. V was trimmed by 5 bases and J by 6 bases, leaving 13 bases between them. CDR3 length equals 14 residues. CDR3 sequence reads: CASSHRRVPGELFF. The DNA for the CDR3 is TGTGCCAGCAGTCACCGTCGTGTCCCCGGGGAGCTGTTTTTT.

This clonotype showed up many times. The chain recombines TRBV11-2 with TRBJ1-2; weak D call: TRBD1 (6 bases). V shed 4 bases and J shed 4 bases, with 16 bases lying between them. The CDR3 consists of 15 residues. Germline V gene lookup returns CDR1 SGHAT and CDR2 FQNNGV. CDR3 residues: CASSSILGQSYGYTF. CDR3 nucleotide sequence: TGTGCCAGCAGCTCGATTCTTGGACAGTCCTATGGCTACACCTTC. Looking up the rest from reference TRBV11-2 and TRBJ1-2 gives the full variable domain: EAGVAQSPRYKIIEKRQSVAFWCNPISGHATLYWYQQILGQGPKLLIQFQNNGVVDDSQLPKDRFSAERLKGVDSTLKIQPAKLEDSAVYLCASSSILGQSYGYTFGSGTRLTVV.

This clonotype was seen ten or more times. V and J are TRBV20-1 and TRBJ1-2; D unclear. This CDR3 spans 11 amino acids. V was pared by 0 bases and J by 5 bases, with 4 bases between. Germline V gene sequence: CDR1 DFQATT, CDR2 SNEGSKA (reference sequence). CDR3 DNA sequence: TGCAGTGCTAGAGAACCTTATGGCTACACCTTC. Amino acid sequence: CSAREPYGYTF.

Many counts were recorded for this clonotype. V gene TRBV29-1 combines with J gene TRBJ1-1, with D unresolved. Trimming removed 8 bases at V and 4 bases at J, with 11 bases between. The CDR3 consists of 11 residues. Germline V gives CDR1 SQVTM, CDR2 ANQGSEA. The CDR3 here is CSTASGTEAFF. In DNA, the CDR3 is TGCAGCACGGCGAGCGGCACTGAAGCTTTCTTT.

In this sample, this clonotype turned up many times. The chain is built from TRBV7-8 and TRBJ2-7, with D tentatively TRBD1 (6 bases). Germline assignment: CDR1 SGHVS and CDR2 FQNEAQ. With 1 base removed from V and 3 bases from J, the gap between germline ends came to 13 bases. This CDR3 contains 15 residues. CDR3: CASSLDWGQVYEQYF. In DNA form, the CDR3 reads TGTGCCAGCAGCTTAGACTGGGGGCAGGTCTACGAGCAGTACTTC.

This clonotype occurred many times. The chain uses TRBV12-5 and TRBJ1-4; D not certain. Trimming pared 5 bases from V and 0 bases from J, leaving 10 bases between. The CDR3 consists of 15 residues. Germline CDR1 reads LGHNT; CDR2 reads FRNRAP. The CDR3 sequence is CASGLDGTTNEKLFF. CDR3 in DNA: TGTGCTAGTGGTCTTGACGGAACAACTAATGAAAAACTGTTTTTT.

The sample holds a few counts of this clonotype. CDR3 DNA: TGTGCCAGCAGCCCCTGGCGACAGGGGGCTGCCGGGGAGCTGTTTTTT. The encoded protein is CASSPWRQGAAGELFF. The rearrangement uses TRBV12-3 or TRBV12-4 and TRBJ2-2; 10 bases line up with TRBD1. The trim removed 6 bases at V and 6 bases at J, leaving 10 bases unmatched. This CDR3 comprises 16 residues.

This clonotype showed up many times. The genes are TRBV6-1 and TRBJ1-4, with D unclear. Germline CDR1 MNHNS, CDR2 SASEGT. This CDR3 is 13 amino acids long. V was shortened by 2 bases and J by 7 bases, with 8 bases between the two germline ends. CDR3 protein: CASSELRSEKLFF. The CDR3 DNA is TGTGCCAGCAGTGAACTGAGGAGTGAAAAACTGTTTTTT.

In this sample, this clonotype turned up many times. J is TRBJ2-5 and V is TRBV6-6; TRBD2 agrees at 8 bases. Germline CDR1 is MNHNY and CDR2 is SVGAGI (reference sequence). V lost 4 bases and J lost 5; bases outside the gene matches: 6. This CDR3 spans 14 amino acids. The CDR3 bases are TGTGCCAGCAGTTTTAGCGGGGAGGTGGAGACCCAGTACTTC. Its translation: CASSFSGEVETQYF.

The chain carries TRBV3-1 and TRBJ1-4, with a possible D match to TRBD1 (5 bases). Germline V gene data show CDR1 as LGHDT and CDR2 as YNNKEL (reference sequence). Trimming left V 5 bases short and J 5 bases short, with 12 bases between. The CDR3 spans 14 residues. This CDR3 is CASSLGRPNEKLFF. The CDR3 DNA is TGTGCCAGCAGCTTGGGACGGCCGAATGAAAAACTGTTTTTT.

The chain employs TRBV5-1 and TRBJ2-5, with 11 bases matching TRBD2. V lost 5 bases, J lost 5 bases, and 2 bases stayed unmatched. The V gene's germline CDR1 is SGHRS and CDR2 YFSETQ. The CDR3 is 13 amino acids. Here the CDR3 DNA reads TGCGCCAGCAGGACTAGCGGGGTCGAGACCCAGTACTTC. Its protein is CASRTSGVETQYF.

This clonotype occurred many times. The chain links TRBV11-3 to TRBJ2-2; tentative D call: TRBD1 (6 bases). V lost 5 bases and J lost 1, with 14 bases in between. Per the germline V gene, CDR1 is SGHNT and CDR2 is YENEEA. CDR3 length: 16 residues. CDR3 in DNA: TGTGCCAGCAGCACTACAGGGTATGGGAACACCGGGGAGCTGTTTTTT. Protein: CASSTTGYGNTGELFF.

This clonotype was counted ten times or more. The V gene is TRBV6-5, the J gene TRBJ1-6; the D gene is possibly TRBD1 (5 bases). V lost 8 bases and J 9 bases, leaving 23 bases between the germline ends. Germline values: CDR1 MNHEY, CDR2 SVGAGI. The CDR3 is 16 residues long. The CDR3 region is CASRDTGGGESSPLHF. The CDR3 bases are TGTGCCAGCCGCGATACTGGCGGAGGGGAGAGTTCACCCCTCCACTTT.

This clonotype was seen at least ten times. The chain recombines TRBV7-2 with TRBJ2-2, with 7 bases lining up with TRBD2. The V segment lost 3 bases and the J segment 6 bases; nucleotides outside the gene matches: 4. In germline, CDR1 is SGHTA, CDR2 FQGNSA. The CDR3 contains 14 residues. DNA of the CDR3: TGTGCCAGCAGCTTGAAGCGGGGATCCGGGGAGCTGTTTTTT. Protein product: CASSLKRGSGELFF.

There are many counts of this clonotype. The rearrangement uses TRBV3-1 and TRBJ2-1, with 10 positions matching TRBD1. Germline V CDR1 and CDR2: LGHDT, YNNKEL (reference sequence). CDR3 size: 14 residues. V shed 4 bases and J 4 bases; nucleotides not matched to a gene: 1. The CDR3: CASSPGQGYNEQFF. CDR3 coding DNA: TGTGCCAGCAGCCCGGGACAGGGGTACAATGAGCAGTTCTTC.

This clonotype was picked up many times. The rearrangement links TRBV30 to TRBJ1-2; 7 bases match TRBD1. The V segment lost 3 bases and the J segment 7 bases; nucleotides outside the gene matches: 11. The CDR3 has 14 amino acids. Germline V CDR1 and CDR2: GTSNPN, SVGIG (reference sequence). In nucleotides, the CDR3 is TGTGCCTGGAGCTCGACAGGGCACCTCTTTGGCTACACCTTC. Translated, it gives CAWSSTGHLFGYTF. Based on the CDR3 plus reference TRBV30 and TRBJ1-2, the full variable domain is SQTIHQWPATLVQPVGSPLSLECTVEGTSNPNLYWYRQAAGRGLQLLFYSVGIGQISSEVPQNLSASRPQDRQFILSSKKLLLSDSGFYLCAWSSTGHLFGYTFGSGTRLTVV.

This clonotype was recorded at least ten times. The CDR3 DNA reads as TGTGCCAGTAATTCCGGGACTTACAATGAGCAGTTCTTC. It specifies CASNSGTYNEQFF. The rearrangement joins TRBV19 to TRBJ2-1, with D perhaps matching TRBD2 (6 bases). In germline, CDR1 is LNHDA, CDR2 SQIVND (reference sequence). The CDR3 sequence is 13 residues long. V was shortened by 7 bases and J by 4 bases, with 11 bases between the two germline ends. Full variable domain (rest looked up from reference TRBV19 and TRBJ2-1): DGGITQSPKYLFRKEGQNVTLSCEQNLNHDAMYWYRQDPGQGLRLIYYSQIVNDFQKGDIAEGYSVSREKKESFPLTVTSAQKNPTAFYLCASNSGTYNEQFFGPGTRLTVL.

The table lists this clonotype with a few counts. This chain connects TRBV2 to TRBJ1-1; unclear D gene. Germline CDR1 and CDR2: SNHLY and FYNNEI. The CDR3 is made up of 16 amino acids. Trimming removed 6 bases at V and 1 base at J, with 18 bases between. The CDR3 nucleotides read TGTGCCAGCAGGGGAGACTCTCAGAGCCCGAACACTGAAGCTTTCTTT. Amino acid sequence: CASRGDSQSPNTEAFF.

This clonotype appeared many times. This rearrangement joins TRBV5-5 to TRBJ1-4; maybe TRBD1 (5 bases). CDR1 and CDR2 from the germline V gene are SGHKS and YYEKEE (reference sequence). V lost 3 bases to trimming and J lost 3 bases, with 12 bases between them. This CDR3 has 15 residues. CDR3 protein: CASSYRWGANEKLFF. The CDR3, as DNA: TGTGCCAGCAGCTACCGGTGGGGGGCTAATGAAAAACTGTTTTTT.

This clonotype was picked up many times. This CDR3 is CASSLEARNTEAFF. The CDR3 bases are TGCGCCAGCAGCTTGGAGGCAAGGAACACTGAAGCTTTCTTT. The genes are TRBV5-1 and TRBJ1-1; D gene ambiguous. This CDR3 comprises 14 residues. Trimming pared 0 bases from V and 1 base from J, leaving 7 bases between. Germline-derived CDR1 and CDR2 are SGHRS and YFSETQ.

This clonotype has a count of ten or more. The chain couples TRBV25-1 to TRBJ1-6; D not certain. V was pared by 11 bases and J by 0 bases, with 11 bases between. The CDR3 is 14 amino acids. Germline-derived CDR1 and CDR2 are MGHDK and SYGVNS. The CDR3 DNA follows: TGTGCCGCGGAATCGAGCTCCTATAATTCACCCCTCCACTTT. This translates into CAAESSSYNSPLHF.

By sample fraction, this clonotype is medium-sized. This sequence joins TRBV27 and TRBJ2-1; 7 nucleotides agree with TRBD1. This CDR3 has 14 residues. Losses at the gene ends were 2 bases for V and 7 bases for J; bases not matched to a gene: 5. Germline V gene sequence: CDR1 MNHEY, CDR2 SMNVEV (reference sequence). CDR3 amino acids: CASSLNRGGNEQFF. CDR3 nucleotides: TGTGCCAGCAGTTTAAACAGGGGCGGGAATGAGCAGTTCTTC.

The rearrangement joins TRBV5-1 to TRBJ2-7, with 10 bases aligning to TRBD1. V lost 4 bases to trimming and J lost 3 bases; unmatched junction nucleotides: 4. CDR3 length: 14 residues. The germline V gene encodes CDR1 SGHRS and CDR2 YFSETQ. The CDR3: CASSAGTGVYEQYF. The CDR3 DNA is TGCGCCAGCAGCGCCGGGACAGGGGTCTACGAGCAGTACTTC.